This TCR beta chain was sequenced during a study of T cells in Graves' hyperthyroidism and ophthalmopathy. The study enrolled patients aged 18 to 65 with newly diagnosed hyperthyroidism of under 2 months' duration. CDR3 length: 18 residues. Trimming took 7 bases from V and 4 from J; bases not matched to a gene: 14. Germline CDR1 reads SGHVS; CDR2 reads FQNEAQ. At least ten counts were recorded for this clonotype. Amplification of TCR beta CDR3 regions was performed using RNA transcripts as template. The study used the HTBI primer set for a first-round RT-PCR of the TCR CDR3. TCRdb recomputed calls from the multiplex PCR reads with MiXCR, one row per CDR3 protein. The table has 300,000 to 400,000 distinct CDR3 sequences, roughly an eighth seen once.

V usage is TRBV7-8 and J usage is TRBJ2-1; 12 bases are a match to TRBD2. This clonotype was obtained from a woman aged 18-29 years with Graves' hyperthyroidism. Sequencing input: blood. This CDR3 reads CASTNNPQTSGRYNEQFF. The CDR3 nucleotides are TGTGCCAGCACCAACAACCCCCAGACTAGCGGGAGATACAATGAGCAGTTCTTC. Variable domain in full (rest from reference TRBV7-8 and TRBJ2-1): GAGVSQSPRYKVAKRGQDVALRCDPISGHVSLFWYQQALGQGPEFLTYFQNEAQLDKSGLPSDRFFAERPEGSVSTLKIQRTQQEDSAVYLCASTNNPQTSGRYNEQFFGPGTRLTVL.